What follows are 18 T cell receptor beta chains derived from one specimen sequenced in a study of B cell selection in AIRE deficiency. Sorted regulatory T cells were CD4-positive, CD25-high and CD127-low or negative. This table comes from immunoSEQ multiplex PCR, and its TCRdb copy is limited to in-frame clones, with some not included. Of tens of thousands of clones detected, roughly 90% appear once; the ten largest clones hold 1% to 1.4%. Sequencing used CD4+CD25+ Tregs sorted from PBMCs. All receptors come from a human donor in good health.

The chain recombines TRBV11-2 with TRBJ1-2, with D possibly matching TRBD1 (6 bases). The CDR3 loop spans 15 amino acids. CDR1 SGHAT and CDR2 FQNNGV come from the germline V gene. Trimming removed 0 bases at V and 4 bases at J, with 12 bases between. This CDR3 is CASSLDGGSGYGYTF. The DNA for the CDR3 is TGTGCCAGCAGCTTAGATGGGGGCTCGGGCTATGGCTACACCTTC.

This sequence joins TRBV7-8 and TRBJ1-5, with TRBD1 identical over 7 bases. The CDR3 sequence is 13 residues long. The germline gives CDR1 SGHVS, CDR2 FQNEAQ. With V trimmed by 5 bases and J by 9 bases, 7 bases remained unmatched. The CDR3 coding sequence is TGTGCCAGCAGCCCAACAGGGGACAGGCCCCAGCATTTT. Translated: CASSPTGDRPQHF.

The CDR3 protein is CASSLFGTGAGTIYF. The CDR3 DNA is TGTGCCAGCAGTTTATTCGGGACAGGGGCTGGCACCATATATTTT. V is TRBV27 and J is TRBJ1-3; the match to TRBD1 covers 10 bases. This CDR3 is 15 amino acids long. The trim removed 1 base at V and 9 bases at J, leaving 6 bases unmatched. CDR1 and CDR2 (germline): MNHEY, SMNVEV (reference sequence).

The rearrangement links TRBV5-1 to TRBJ2-7; D unclear. The CDR3 totals 12 residues. Germline loops: CDR1 SGHRS, CDR2 YFSETQ. The germline V and J ends were trimmed by 0 bases and 6 bases, with 7 bases remaining between them. This chain's CDR3 is CASSLGLGEQYF. The CDR3 nucleotides read TGCGCCAGCAGCTTGGGACTGGGCGAGCAGTACTTC.

The chain recombines TRBV18 with TRBJ2-5, with 8 bases matching TRBD1. CDR1 is KGHSH and CDR2 is LQKENI in the germline V gene. With 1 base clipped from V and 2 bases from J, the junction kept 0 bases outside the gene matches. The CDR3 is made up of 14 amino acids. CDR3 sequence reads: CASSPRQGQETQYF. CDR3 DNA: TGTGCCAGCTCACCACGACAGGGGCAAGAGACCCAGTACTTC. Variable domain in full (rest from reference TRBV18 and TRBJ2-5): NAGVMQNPRHLVRRRGQEARLRCSPMKGHSHVYWYRQLPEEGLKFMVYLQKENIIDESGMPKERFSAEFPKEGPSILRIQQVVRGDSAAYFCASSPRQGQETQYFGPGTRLLVL.

This clone has only one observation. The chain links TRBV2 to TRBJ2-1; D remains unclear. V lost 7 bases and J lost 9, with 13 bases in between. CDR1 is SNHLY and CDR2 is FYNNEI in the germline V gene. The CDR3 has 12 amino acids. The CDR3 nucleotides are TGTGCCAGCATGACTGCCATGGGTGAGCAGTTCTTC. It specifies CASMTAMGEQFF.

This sequence joins TRBV5-6 and TRBJ2-6; no clear D. Germline V gene sequence: CDR1 SGHDT, CDR2 YYEEEE. The CDR3 runs to 15 residues. Trimming shortened V by 5 bases and J by 0 bases, and 9 bases separated the two germline ends. CDR3 bases: TGTGCCAGCAGAACGGACGGCTCTGGGGCCAACGTCCTGACTTTC. Its protein is CASRTDGSGANVLTF.

V usage is TRBV11-2 and J usage is TRBJ1-2; possibly TRBD1 for D (5 bases). Germline V CDR1 and CDR2: SGHAT, FQNNGV. The CDR3 is made up of 12 amino acids. Deletions cut 4 bases from V and 6 bases from J, with 9 bases between. The chain's CDR3 is CASSSQGDGYTF. DNA of the CDR3: TGTGCCAGCAGCTCGCAGGGTGATGGCTACACCTTC.

The chain couples TRBV5-1 to TRBJ2-5, with TRBD2 identical over 8 bases. Germline assignment: CDR1 SGHRS and CDR2 YFSETQ. The CDR3 covers 14 residues. V dropped 0 bases and J dropped 5; count of bases not matched to a gene: 3. CDR3 loop: CASSLATSEETQYF. The CDR3 nucleotides read TGCGCCAGCAGCTTGGCGACTAGCGAGGAGACCCAGTACTTC.

This chain links TRBV7-2 with TRBJ1-2, with 12 bases that match TRBD1. Germline values: CDR1 SGHTA, CDR2 FQGNSA. Losses at the gene ends were 5 bases for V and 7 bases for J; bases not matched to a gene: 5. This CDR3 contains 14 residues. CDR3 protein: CASSPGTGGSGYTF. The CDR3 DNA is TGTGCCAGCAGCCCCGGGACAGGGGGCAGTGGCTACACCTTC.

The V gene is TRBV4-1, the J gene TRBJ2-3; TRBD1 aligns across 9 bases. Trimming took 4 bases from V and 2 from J; bases not matched to a gene: 10. The germline gives CDR1 MGHRA, CDR2 YSYEKL. CDR3 length: 17 amino acids. In DNA, the CDR3 is TGCGCCAGCAGCCCGGGACAGGGCCAAGGGTACACAGATACGCAGTATTTT. It codes for CASSPGQGQGYTDTQYF.

With regard to this clone: The DNA is left out, because the CDR3 cannot be placed on it with certainty; the CDR3 is given as TCRdb lists it. The chain is built from TRBV12-2 and TRBJ1-3. TRBV12-2 is flagged as a pseudogene. The CDR3 sequence runs 15 residues, both termini included. CDR3 region: CASRLVWGSGNTIYF.

This chain joins TRBV6-6 and TRBJ1-1; D not certain. This CDR3 contains 11 residues. Trimming removed 5 bases from V and 3 bases from J, with 4 bases in between. CDR1 MNHNY and CDR2 SVGAGI come from the germline V gene (reference sequence). This CDR3 is CASSQYTEAFF. CDR3 nucleotides: TGTGCCAGCAGTCAGTACACTGAAGCTTTCTTT.

The chain combines TRBV7-7 with TRBJ2-5, with 8 nucleotides matching TRBD2. The germline V gene encodes CDR1 SSHAT and CDR2 FNYEAQ (reference sequence). The V segment lost 4 bases and the J segment 5 bases; nucleotides outside the gene matches: 9. This CDR3 has 15 residues. The CDR3 loop reads CASSSRGGLGETQYF. Written as DNA, the CDR3 is TGTGCCAGCAGCTCTCGGGGGGGCCTTGGGGAGACCCAGTACTTC. Variable domain in full (rest from reference TRBV7-7 and TRBJ2-5): GAGVSQSPRYKVTKRGQDVTLRCDPISSHATLYWYQQALGQGPEFLTYFNYEAQPDKSGLPSDRFSAERPEGSISTLTIQRTEQRDSAMYRCASSSRGGLGETQYFGPGTRLLVL.

This chain uses TRBV5-6 with TRBJ1-1, with D maybe TRBD1 (5 bases). The germline CDR1 and CDR2 sequences are SGHDT and YYEEEE. Trimming cost V 4 bases and J 1 base, with 23 bases left between them. There are 18 residues in the CDR3. CDR3 region: CASSKRRYGGVANTEAFF. The CDR3 DNA sequence: TGTGCCAGCAGCAAGAGACGATACGGGGGTGTCGCGAACACTGAAGCTTTCTTT.

The chain has TRBV6-1 and TRBJ2-5, with 7 positions matching TRBD1. Germline V gene data show CDR1 as MNHNS and CDR2 as SASEGT. The CDR3 consists of 15 residues. V was clipped by 4 bases and J by 0 bases; unmatched bases: 5. CDR3 sequence reads: CASSALGQNQETQYF. CDR3 sequence (DNA): TGTGCCAGCAGTGCCCTGGGACAGAACCAAGAGACCCAGTACTTC.

This chain uses TRBV6-5 with TRBJ1-2; the D is unclear. This CDR3 is built from 14 residues. CDR1 is MNHEY and CDR2 is SVGAGI in the germline V gene. V gave up 5 bases and J gave up 6 bases, with 16 bases separating them. CDR3 sequence: CASSPGRGSHGYTF. CDR3 in DNA: TGTGCCAGCAGTCCCGGCCGGGGTTCCCATGGCTACACCTTC.

The chain joins TRBV28 to TRBJ1-5; D is perhaps TRBD1 (5 bases). CDR3 length: 14 amino acids. V dropped 6 bases and J dropped 7 bases, with 16 bases sitting between them. Germline assignment: CDR1 MDHEN and CDR2 SYDVKM. CDR3: CASRPYRIYQPQHF. CDR3 DNA sequence: TGTGCCAGCAGGCCGTACAGGATTTACCAGCCCCAGCATTTT. The full variable domain, with the rest looked up from reference TRBV28 and TRBJ1-5, is DVKVTQSSRYLVKRTGEKVFLECVQDMDHENMFWYRQDPGLGLRLIYFSYDVKMKEKGDIPEGYSVSREKKERFSLILESASTNQTSMYLCASRPYRIYQPQHFGDGTRLSIL.